This T cell receptor beta chain derives from a study of T cell responses to AZD1222 COVID-19 vaccine. Whole-study findings and limits: Clonal diversity was possibly underestimated, and the donors were mostly white British, with more females. Among AZD1222 vaccinees, only five to seven were seropositive at baseline. Spike was spanned by vaccine-associated CD4 TCRs, which were dominant at 160-218 and 743-854.

Remarks on this clone: Its target is unknown.

Measured with immunoSEQ multiplex PCR; TCRdb has only the in-frame clones, and not every one. The table shows 100,000 to 140,000 clones, with 92% occurring only once. In germline, CDR1 is SNHLY, CDR2 FYNNEI. The CDR3 loop spans 16 amino acids. V shed 4 bases and J 3 bases; nucleotides not matched to a gene: 8. The TCR was taken from an adult who received the AZD1222 COVID-19 vaccine. The sequenced sample was peripheral blood, obtained 28 days after the second AZD1222 dose. The rearrangement joins TRBV2 to TRBJ1-5, with 8 positions matching TRBD1. DNA of the CDR3: TGTGCCAGCAGTGTTGCACCGGGACAGGTCAATCAGCCCCAGCATTTT. It yields the protein CASSVAPGQVNQPQHF. The variable domain in full, with the rest retrieved from reference TRBV2 and TRBJ1-5, is EPEVTQTPSHQVTQMGQEVILRCVPISNHLYFYWYRQILGQKVEFLVSFYNNEISEKSEIFDDQFSVERPDGSNFTLKIRSTKLEDSAMYFCASSVAPGQVNQPQHFGDGTRLSIL.